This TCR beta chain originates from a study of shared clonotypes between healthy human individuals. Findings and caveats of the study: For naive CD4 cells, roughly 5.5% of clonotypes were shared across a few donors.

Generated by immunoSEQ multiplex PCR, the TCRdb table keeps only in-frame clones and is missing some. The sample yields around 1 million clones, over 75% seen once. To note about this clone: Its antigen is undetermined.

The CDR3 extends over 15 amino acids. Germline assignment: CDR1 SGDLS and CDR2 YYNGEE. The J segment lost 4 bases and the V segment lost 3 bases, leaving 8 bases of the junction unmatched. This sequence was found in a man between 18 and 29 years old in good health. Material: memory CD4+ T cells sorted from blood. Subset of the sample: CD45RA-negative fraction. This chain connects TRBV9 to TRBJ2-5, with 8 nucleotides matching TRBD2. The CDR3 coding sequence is TGTGCCAGCAGCGGGACGAGCGGGAGTGGAGAGACCCAGTACTTC. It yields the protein CASSGTSGSGETQYF.